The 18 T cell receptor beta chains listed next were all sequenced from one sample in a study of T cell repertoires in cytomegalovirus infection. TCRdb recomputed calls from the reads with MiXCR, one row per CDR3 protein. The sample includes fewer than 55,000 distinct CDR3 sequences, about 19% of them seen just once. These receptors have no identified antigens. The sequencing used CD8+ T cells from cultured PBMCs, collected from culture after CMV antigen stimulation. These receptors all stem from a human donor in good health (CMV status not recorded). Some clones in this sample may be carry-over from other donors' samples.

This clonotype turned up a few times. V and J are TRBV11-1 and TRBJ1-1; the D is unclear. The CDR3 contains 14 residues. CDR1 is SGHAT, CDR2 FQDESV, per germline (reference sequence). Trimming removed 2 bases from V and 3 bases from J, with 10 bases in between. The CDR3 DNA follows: TGTGCCAGCAGCTTACTCCCCTCCGACACTGAAGCTTTCTTT. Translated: CASSLLPSDTEAFF.

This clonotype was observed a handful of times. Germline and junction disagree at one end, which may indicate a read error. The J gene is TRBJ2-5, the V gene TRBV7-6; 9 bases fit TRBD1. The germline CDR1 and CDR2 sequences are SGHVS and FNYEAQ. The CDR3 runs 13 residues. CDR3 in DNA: TGTGCTAGCAGCTTAGGGACAGGGGAGACCCAGTACTTC. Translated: CASSLGTGETQYF. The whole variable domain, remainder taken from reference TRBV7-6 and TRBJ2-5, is GAGVSQSPRYKVTKRGQDVALRCDPISGHVSLYWYRQALGQGPEFLTYFNYEAQQDKSGLPNDRFSAERPEGSISTLTIQRTEQRDSAMYRCASSLGTGETQYFGPGTRLLVL.

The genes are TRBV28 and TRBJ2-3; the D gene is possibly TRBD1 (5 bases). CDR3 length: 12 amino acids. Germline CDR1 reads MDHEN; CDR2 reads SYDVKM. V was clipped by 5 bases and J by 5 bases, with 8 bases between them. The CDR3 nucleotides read TGTGCCAGCAGTCCAGGGAAAGATACGCAGTATTTT. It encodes CASSPGKDTQYF.

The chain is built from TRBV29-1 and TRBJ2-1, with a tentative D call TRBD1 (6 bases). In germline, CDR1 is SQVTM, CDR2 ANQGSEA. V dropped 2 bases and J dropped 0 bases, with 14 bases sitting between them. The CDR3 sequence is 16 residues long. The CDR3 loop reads CSVEPKDRSSYNEQFF. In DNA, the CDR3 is TGCAGCGTTGAACCCAAAGACAGGAGCTCCTACAATGAGCAGTTCTTC.

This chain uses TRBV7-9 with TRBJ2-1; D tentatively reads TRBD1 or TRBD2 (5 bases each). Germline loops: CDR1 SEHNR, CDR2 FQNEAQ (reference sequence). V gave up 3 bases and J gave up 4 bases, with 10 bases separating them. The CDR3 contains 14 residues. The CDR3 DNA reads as TGTGCCAGCAGCTTCGGGACCCAATACAATGAGCAGTTCTTC. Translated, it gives CASSFGTQYNEQFF.

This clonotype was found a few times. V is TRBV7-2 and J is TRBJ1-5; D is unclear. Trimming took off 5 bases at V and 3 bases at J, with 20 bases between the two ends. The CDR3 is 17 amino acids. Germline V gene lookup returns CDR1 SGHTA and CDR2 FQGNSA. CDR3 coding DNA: TGTGCCAGCAGCCGGGAGGGCCTGGGAAGACTCAATCAGCCCCAGCATTTT. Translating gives CASSREGLGRLNQPQHF. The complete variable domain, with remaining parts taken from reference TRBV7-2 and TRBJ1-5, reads GAGVSQSPSNKVTEKGKDVELRCDPISGHTALYWYRQSLGQGLEFLIYFQGNSAPDKSGLPSDRFSAERTGGSVSTLTIQRTQQEDSAVYLCASSREGLGRLNQPQHFGDGTRLSIL.

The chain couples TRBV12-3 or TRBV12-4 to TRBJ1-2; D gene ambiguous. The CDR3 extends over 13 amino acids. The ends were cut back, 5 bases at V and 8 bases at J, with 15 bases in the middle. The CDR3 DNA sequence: TGTGCCAGCAGTAAGATGTCCCTGGGAGGCTACACCTTC. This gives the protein CASSKMSLGGYTF.

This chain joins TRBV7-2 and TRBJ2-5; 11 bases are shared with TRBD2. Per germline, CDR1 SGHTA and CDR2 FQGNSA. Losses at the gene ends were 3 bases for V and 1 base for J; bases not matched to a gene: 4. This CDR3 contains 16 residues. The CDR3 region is CASSFVLAGVQETQYF. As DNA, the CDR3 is TGTGCCAGCAGCTTCGTACTAGCGGGGGTCCAAGAGACCCAGTACTTC.

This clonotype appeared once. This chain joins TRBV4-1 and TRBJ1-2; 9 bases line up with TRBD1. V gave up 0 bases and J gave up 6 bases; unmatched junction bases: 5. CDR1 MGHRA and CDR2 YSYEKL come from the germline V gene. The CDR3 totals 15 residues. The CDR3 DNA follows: TGCGCCAGCAGCCAAGACCCGGGACAGGGTGATGGCTACACCTTC. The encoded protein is CASSQDPGQGDGYTF.

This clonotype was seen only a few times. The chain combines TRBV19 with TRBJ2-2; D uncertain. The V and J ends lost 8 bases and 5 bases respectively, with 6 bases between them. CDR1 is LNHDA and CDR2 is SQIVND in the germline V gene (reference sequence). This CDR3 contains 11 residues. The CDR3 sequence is CASSETGELFF. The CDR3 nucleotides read TGTGCCAGTTCAGAGACCGGGGAGCTGTTTTTT.

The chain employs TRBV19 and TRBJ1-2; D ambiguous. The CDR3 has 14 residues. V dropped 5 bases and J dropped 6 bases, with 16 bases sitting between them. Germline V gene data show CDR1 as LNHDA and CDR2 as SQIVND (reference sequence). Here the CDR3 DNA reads TGTGCCAGTAGTCACTGGACTTCTCAGGATGGCTACACCTTC. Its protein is CASSHWTSQDGYTF. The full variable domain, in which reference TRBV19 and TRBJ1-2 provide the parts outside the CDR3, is DGGITQSPKYLFRKEGQNVTLSCEQNLNHDAMYWYRQDPGQGLRLIYYSQIVNDFQKGDIAEGYSVSREKKESFPLTVTSAQKNPTAFYLCASSHWTSQDGYTFGSGTRLTVV.

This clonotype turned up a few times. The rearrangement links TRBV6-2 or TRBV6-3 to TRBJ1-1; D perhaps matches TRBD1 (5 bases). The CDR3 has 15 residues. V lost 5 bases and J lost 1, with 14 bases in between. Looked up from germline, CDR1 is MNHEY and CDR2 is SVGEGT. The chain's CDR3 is CASSTKTGENTEAFF. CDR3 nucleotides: TGTGCCAGCAGTACCAAAACAGGAGAGAACACTGAAGCTTTCTTT.

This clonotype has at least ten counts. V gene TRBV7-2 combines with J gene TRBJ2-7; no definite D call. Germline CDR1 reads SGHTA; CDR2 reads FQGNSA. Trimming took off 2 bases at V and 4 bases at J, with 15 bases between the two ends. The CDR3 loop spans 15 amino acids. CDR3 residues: CASSLIGRTQYEQYF. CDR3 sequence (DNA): TGTGCCAGCAGCTTAATCGGTCGGACCCAATACGAGCAGTACTTC.

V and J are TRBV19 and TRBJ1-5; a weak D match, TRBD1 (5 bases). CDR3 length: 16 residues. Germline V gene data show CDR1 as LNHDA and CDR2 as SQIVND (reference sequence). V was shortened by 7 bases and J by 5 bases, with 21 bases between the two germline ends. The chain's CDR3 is CASTPGRTLGDQPQHF. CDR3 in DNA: TGTGCCAGTACTCCTGGAAGGACTCTGGGGGATCAGCCCCAGCATTTT.

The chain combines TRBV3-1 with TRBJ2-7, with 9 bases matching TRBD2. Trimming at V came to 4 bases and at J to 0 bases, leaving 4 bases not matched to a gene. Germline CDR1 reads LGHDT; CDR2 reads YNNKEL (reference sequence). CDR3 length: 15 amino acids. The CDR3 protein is CASSLGLASSYEQYF. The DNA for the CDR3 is TGTGCCAGCAGCCTAGGACTAGCGTCCTCCTACGAGCAGTACTTC.

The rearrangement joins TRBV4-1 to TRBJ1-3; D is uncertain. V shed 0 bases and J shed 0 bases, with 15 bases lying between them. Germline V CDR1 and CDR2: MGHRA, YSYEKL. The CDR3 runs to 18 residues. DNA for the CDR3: TGCGCCAGCAGCCAAGATCTGGTTAACAGACCCTCTGGAAACACCATATATTTT. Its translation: CASSQDLVNRPSGNTIYF.

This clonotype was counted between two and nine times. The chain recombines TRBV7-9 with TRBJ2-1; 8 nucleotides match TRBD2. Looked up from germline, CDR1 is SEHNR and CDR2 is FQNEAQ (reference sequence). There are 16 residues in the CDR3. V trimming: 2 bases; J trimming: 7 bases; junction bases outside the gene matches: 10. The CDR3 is CASSLPAGGGRNEQFF. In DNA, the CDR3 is TGTGCCAGCAGCTTACCCGCGGGGGGCGGACGGAATGAGCAGTTCTTC.

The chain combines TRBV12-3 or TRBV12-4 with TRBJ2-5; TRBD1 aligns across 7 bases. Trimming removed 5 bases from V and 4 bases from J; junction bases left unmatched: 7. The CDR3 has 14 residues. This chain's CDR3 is CASSPGAGGETQYF. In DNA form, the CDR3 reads TGTGCCAGCAGTCCTGGGGCAGGGGGAGAGACCCAGTACTTC.